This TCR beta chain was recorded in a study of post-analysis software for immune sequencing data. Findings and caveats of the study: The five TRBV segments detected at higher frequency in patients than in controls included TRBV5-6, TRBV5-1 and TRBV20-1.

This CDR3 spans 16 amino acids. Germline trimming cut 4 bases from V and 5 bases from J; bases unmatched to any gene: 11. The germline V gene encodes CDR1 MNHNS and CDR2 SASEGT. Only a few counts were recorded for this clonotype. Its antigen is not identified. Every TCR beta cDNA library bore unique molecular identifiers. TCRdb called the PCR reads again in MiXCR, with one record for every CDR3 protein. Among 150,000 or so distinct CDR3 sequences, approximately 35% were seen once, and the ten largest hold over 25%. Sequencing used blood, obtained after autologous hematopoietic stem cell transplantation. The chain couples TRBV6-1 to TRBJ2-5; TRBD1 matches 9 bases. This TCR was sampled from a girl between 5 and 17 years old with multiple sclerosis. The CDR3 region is CASSAPPGTGRETQYF. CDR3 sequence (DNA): TGTGCCAGCAGTGCGCCGCCCGGGACAGGGCGCGAGACCCAGTACTTC.